This is a list of T cell receptor beta chains from one sample in a study of T cell repertoires in cytomegalovirus infection. No antigens are known for them. Each CDR3 protein is one row after TCRdb ran MiXCR on the reads. This table holds 7,100 or so distinct CDR3 sequences, approximately 58% found once. Sample: PBMCs, sequenced either directly or after in vitro stimulation (not recorded which). Receptors originate from a human donor in good health (CMV status not recorded). Some clones in this sample may be carry-over from other donors' samples. CDR3s include the opening cysteine and the closing phenylalanine or tryptophan. Each record gives: V gene, CDR3 length, J gene, CDR3 protein.

V: TRBV11-2
length: 20
J: TRBJ2-1
CDR3: CASSLEFATSAQSSYNEQFF

V: TRBV12-5
length: 19
J: TRBJ2-1
CDR3: CASGLVSVILSVPYNEQFF

V: TRBV7-2
length: 15
J: TRBJ2-3
CDR3: CASSWPGRYTDTQYF

V: TRBV20-1
length: 17
J: TRBJ2-2
CDR3: CSARPISGTRNTGELFF

V: TRBV29-1
length: 14
J: TRBJ1-4
CDR3: CSLPGTATNEKLFF

V: TRBV6-1
length: 18
J: TRBJ1-2
CDR3: CASSDYAIKVTTYYGSTF

V: TRBV19
length: 16
J: TRBJ1-6
CDR3: CASRDRRARETAPLQF

V: TRBV4-1
length: 14
J: TRBJ1-5
CDR3: CASSQEQGTQPQHF

V: TRBV7-9
length: 16
J: TRBJ2-1
CDR3: CASSVLGISTYNELHF

V: TRBV6-5
length: 12
J: TRBJ2-7
CDR3: CASQVSSYEQYF

V: TRBV5-8
length: 23
J: TRBJ1-6
CDR3: CASTAVRALGGFLESSYNSPLHF

V: TRBV7-9
length: 16
J: TRBJ2-1
CDR3: CSSSLLGISTYHEPFF

V: TRBV7-2
length: 15
J: TRBJ2-1
CDR3: CASSLAGTGTLTLFF

V: TRBV7-9
length: 16
J: TRBJ1-3
CDR3: CASSPDRVHLGNTIYF

V: TRBV4-1
length: 14
J: TRBJ1-2
CDR3: CASSQERRTGGYTF

V: TRBV7-2
length: 14
J: TRBJ2-1
CDR3: CASSPSTRKVEQFF

V: TRBV5-5
length: 15
J: TRBJ2-2
CDR3: CASSSGTENTGELFF

V: TRBV13
length: 15
J: TRBJ2-1
CDR3: CASRRGAIPYNEQFF

V: TRBV7-2
length: 12
J: TRBJ2-7
CDR3: CASSSWGEEQYF

V: TRBV3-1
length: 15
J: TRBJ1-1
CDR3: CASSPSFQPNTEAFF

V: TRBV7-9
length: 15
J: TRBJ2-1
CDR3: CASRLGISTYNEQFF

V: TRBV20-1
length: 16
J: TRBJ1-5
CDR3: CSASIPAGYINQPQHF

V: TRBV6-2/TRBV6-3
length: 16
J: TRBJ2-1
CDR3: CASSYSLAGGYNEQFF

V: TRBV7-2
length: 16
J: TRBJ2-1
CDR3: CASSLSWREWGNEQFF

V: TRBV7-4
length: 14
J: TRBJ1-4
CDR3: CASSAGQGWEKLFF

V: TRBV18
length: 14
J: TRBJ1-4
CDR3: CASSPRYQNEKLFF

V: TRBV5-1
length: 14
J: TRBJ2-2
CDR3: CASRGGYNTGELFF

V: TRBV7-9
length: 16
J: TRBJ2-1
CDR3: CASSLRGQGDGDEQFF

V: TRBV4-1
length: 14
J: TRBJ1-3
CDR3: CASSQERARDTIYF

V: TRBV4-1
length: 15
J: TRBJ1-3
CDR3: CASSQTTGRKNTIYF

V: TRBV6-4
length: 14
J: TRBJ1-1
CDR3: CASSAGPGTTEAFF

V: TRBV20-1
length: 16
J: TRBJ1-5
CDR3: CSAWDRGLYSNQPQHF

V: TRBV2
length: 15
J: TRBJ1-2
CDR3: CASKGSLSPWGGYSF

V: TRBV7-2
length: 15
J: TRBJ2-7
CDR3: CASRPPGGASYEQYF

V: TRBV7-6
length: 15
J: TRBJ1-5
CDR3: CYSSPETYSNQPHHF

V: TRBV7-4
length: 16
J: TRBJ2-5
CDR3: CASSLGPGTNQETQYF

V: TRBV7-2
length: 16
J: TRBJ2-1
CDR3: CASSLGGISTYKEKFF